Below, one T cell receptor beta chain is given with its context. This entry belongs to a study of CD8 T cells in Susac syndrome. The CDR3 runs to 11 residues. V was trimmed by 7 bases and J by 6 bases, leaving 7 bases between them. Germline lookup yields CDR1 SNHLY and CDR2 FYNNEI. An input of roughly 0.5 to 1 ug of RNA was subjected to reverse transcription using random hexamers. Each CDR3 protein gets one entry after TCRdb re-called the immunoSEQ multiplex PCR reads with MiXCR. In the table there are about 140,000 distinct CDR3 sequences, 85% to 95% of which are singletons. V usage is TRBV2 and J usage is TRBJ2-1; tentatively, D is TRBD1 (5 bases). The source is a human donor with Susac syndrome. The sequenced sample consisted of CD4+ T cells from PBMCs. The CDR3 region has the DNA TGTGCCAGCATTAGGGGCAATGAGCAGTTCTTC. Amino acids: CASIRGNEQFF.